This entry lists 18 T cell receptor beta chains sequenced from one sample in a study of T-cell memory formation after mild COVID-19. TCRdb fed the 5' RACE reads into MiXCR, producing one record per CDR3 protein. The sample yields a few hundred thousand distinct CDR3 sequences, 15% to 20% seen once. Sequencing input: PBMCs or a T cell subset sorted from them (not recorded which). These receptors were collected from a man aged 18 to 29 who had mild COVID-19 (a few samples of this study predate the infection). Cell type and time point are not known.

This clonotype was observed a handful of times. Written as DNA, the CDR3 is TGCAGTGCTAGGCGTCGTAGCGGGGGTAGCACAGATACGCAGTATTTT. Its protein is CSARRRSGGSTDTQYF. The V and J genes are TRBV20-1 and TRBJ2-3; 9 bases align to TRBD2. The V gene's germline CDR1 is DFQATT and CDR2 SNEGSKA (reference sequence). V was pared by 3 bases and J by 0 bases, with 7 bases of the junction left unmatched. The CDR3 has 16 residues.

Only a few counts were recorded for this clonotype. The genes are TRBV2 and TRBJ2-2; a possible D gene is TRBD1 (5 bases). Germline V gene sequence: CDR1 SNHLY, CDR2 FYNNEI. The CDR3 is 17 amino acids. With 4 bases removed from V and 2 bases from J, the gap between germline ends came to 17 bases. CDR3 region: CASSVAGGAPNTGELFF. In nucleotides, the CDR3 is TGTGCCAGCAGTGTGGCAGGTGGGGCTCCTAACACCGGGGAGCTGTTTTTT.

The rearrangement uses TRBV7-9 and TRBJ1-1, with 9 nucleotides matching TRBD1. CDR1 is SEHNR, CDR2 FQNEAQ, per germline (reference sequence). Germline trimming cut 5 bases from V and 7 bases from J; bases unmatched to any gene: 8. The CDR3 contains 14 residues. The CDR3 spells CASSLTGGEGEAFF. Here the CDR3 DNA reads TGTGCCAGCAGCCTAACAGGGGGCGAGGGTGAAGCTTTCTTT.

The chain links TRBV7-9 to TRBJ1-2; D uncertain. CDR1 is SEHNR and CDR2 is FQNEAQ in the germline V gene (reference sequence). The CDR3 covers 13 residues. Trimming shortened V by 5 bases and J by 8 bases, and 15 bases separated the two germline ends. Here the CDR3 reads CASSLEEGRGYTF. CDR3 bases: TGTGCCAGCAGCCTGGAGGAGGGCAGGGGCTACACCTTC.

The chain links TRBV10-1 to TRBJ2-7, with D possibly being TRBD1 (5 bases). Trimming took off 1 base at V and 0 bases at J, with 19 bases between the two ends. Looked up from germline, CDR1 is WNHNN and CDR2 is SYGVQD (reference sequence). The length of the CDR3 is 18 residues. The CDR3 sequence: CASSECGAEPTISYEQYV. In DNA, the CDR3 is TGCGCCAGCAGTGAGTGTGGGGCAGAGCCTACAATCTCCTACGAGCAGTACGTC.

The V call is TRBV12-5, the J call TRBJ2-5; the match to TRBD1 covers 10 bases. This CDR3 is 17 amino acids long. CDR1 is LGHNT, CDR2 FRNRAP, per germline. V lost 2 bases to trimming and J lost 3 bases; unmatched junction nucleotides: 9. The CDR3 DNA is TGTGCTAGTGGTTTGCGGCGGACAGGGGGAGAGGAAGAGACCCAGTACTTC. It specifies CASGLRRTGGEEETQYF.

CDR3 sequence: CASSQDFTSEQFF. CDR3 nucleotide sequence: TGCGCCAGCAGCCAAGATTTCACCAGCGAGCAGTTCTTC. V is TRBV4-3 and J is TRBJ2-1; D unresolved. The CDR3 has 13 amino acids. The V end lost 0 bases, the J end lost 10 bases, and 10 bases lay between the germline ends. Germline loops: CDR1 LGHNA, CDR2 YSLEER.

This clonotype was picked up a small number of times. The gene calls are TRBV4-1 and TRBJ1-4, with D maybe TRBD1 (5 bases). Per germline, CDR1 MGHRA and CDR2 YSYEKL. V was clipped by 1 base and J by 6 bases, with 18 bases between them. The CDR3 is 17 residues long. CDR3 sequence (DNA): TGCGCCAGCAGCCAAGTCGGCGGGCGGGGGATACATGAAAAACTGTTTTTT. It translates to CASSQVGGRGIHEKLFF.

This clonotype has just a few counts. The rearrangement links TRBV20-1 to TRBJ1-2; tentative D call: TRBD1 (5 bases). With 3 bases removed from V and 4 bases from J, the gap between germline ends came to 15 bases. Germline V gene sequence: CDR1 DFQATT, CDR2 SNEGSKA (reference sequence). This CDR3 is 14 amino acids long. The CDR3 sequence: CSARGTPSVYGYTF. CDR3 in DNA: TGCAGTGCTAGGGGGACTCCTTCCGTCTATGGCTACACCTTC.

The chain joins TRBV23-1 to TRBJ2-3; tentative D call: TRBD1 (6 bases). TRBV23-1 is assigned to the ORF class and has an uncertain function. Between the trimmed V and J ends, which lost 1 base and 4 bases, there was a span of 9 bases. This CDR3 is 14 amino acids long. CDR3 DNA: TGCGCCAGCAGTCAATGGAAGGGGGCAGATACGCAGTATTTT. As protein: CASSQWKGADTQYF.

The chain couples TRBV27 to TRBJ1-4; 8 nucleotides match TRBD1. The germline V gene encodes CDR1 MNHEY and CDR2 SMNVEV (reference sequence). This CDR3 region has 13 residues. Losses at the gene ends were 5 bases for V and 8 bases for J; bases not matched to a gene: 4. The DNA of the CDR3 is TGTGCCAGCAGTACAGGGGGTTACGAAAAACTGTTTTTT. Translated: CASSTGGYEKLFF. The variable domain in full, completed from reference TRBV27 and TRBJ1-4, reads EAQVTQNPRYLITVTGKKLTVTCSQNMNHEYMSWYRQDPGLGLRQIYYSMNVEVTDKGDVPEGYKVSRKEKRNFPLILESPSPNQTSLYFCASSTGGYEKLFFGSGTQLSVL.

There are many counts of this clonotype. The V gene is TRBV7-2, the J gene TRBJ2-7, with TRBD2 identical over 7 bases. V lost 5 bases and J lost 4; bases outside the gene matches: 5. Germline V CDR1 and CDR2: SGHTA, FQGNSA. CDR3 length: 13 residues. CDR3 sequence: CASSPPGGYEQYV. DNA of the CDR3: TGTGCCAGCAGCCCTCCGGGGGGTTACGAGCAGTACGTC.

This clonotype was observed a few times. V gene TRBV7-2 combines with J gene TRBJ2-7; D gene unclear. CDR1 and CDR2 from the germline V gene are SGHTA and FQGNSA. This CDR3 contains 12 residues. The germline V and J ends were trimmed by 5 bases and 6 bases, with 11 bases remaining between them. CDR3 region: CASSLLPLEQYF. The CDR3 DNA is TGTGCCAGCAGCCTCCTTCCCCTCGAGCAGTACTTC.

CDR3 sequence (DNA): TGCGCCAGCAGCCAAGATCTGAGCCCCCCCGGGACGGGAGGCTACGAGCAGTACTTC. This encodes CASSQDLSPPGTGGYEQYF. The chain is built from TRBV4-3 and TRBJ2-7; TRBD2 agrees at 7 bases. The CDR3 runs 19 residues. From germline, CDR1 is LGHNA and CDR2 YSLEER. The trim removed 0 bases at V and 3 bases at J, leaving 17 bases unmatched.

The table lists this clonotype with a few counts. The chain carries TRBV20-1 and TRBJ2-7; the D gene could be TRBD1 or TRBD2 (5 bases each). V lost 1 base and J 4 bases, leaving 5 bases between the germline ends. The CDR3 covers 11 residues. CDR1 is DFQATT, CDR2 SNEGSKA, per germline (reference sequence). The CDR3 coding sequence is TGCAGTGCTAGAGGGGGGTACGAGCAGTACGTC. Translated: CSARGGYEQYV.

The V gene is TRBV7-2, the J gene TRBJ2-3, with D uncertain. V was shortened by 6 bases and J by 0 bases, with 7 bases between the two germline ends. The CDR3 runs to 13 residues. Germline V gives CDR1 SGHTA, CDR2 FQGNSA. The CDR3 region is CASRVASTDTQYF. The CDR3 bases are TGTGCCAGCAGGGTGGCGAGCACAGATACGCAGTATTTT.

This clonotype came up once. The chain joins TRBV5-1 to TRBJ1-1; 10 positions match TRBD1. Germline CDR1 SGHRS, CDR2 YFSETQ. After removal of 5 bases from V and 3 bases from J, the junction contained 13 bases not matched to a gene. The CDR3 runs 17 residues. The CDR3 is CASRRRRDRGADTEAFF. The CDR3 region has the DNA TGCGCCAGCAGACGACGCCGGGACAGGGGCGCGGACACTGAAGCTTTCTTT.

This clonotype was seen more than once but under ten times. The CDR3 DNA sequence: TGCAGCGTTCTCGGACAGATGAACACTGAAGCTTTCTTT. Its translation: CSVLGQMNTEAFF. The genes are TRBV29-1 and TRBJ1-1; possible D gene TRBD1, 6 bases. The CDR3 runs 13 residues. Trimming shortened V by 5 bases and J by 0 bases, and 10 bases separated the two germline ends. Germline V gene lookup returns CDR1 SQVTM and CDR2 ANQGSEA.